This T cell receptor (beta chain) was sequenced for a study of fetal regulatory T cell absence and autoimmunity. Sequencing used immunoSEQ multiplex PCR; TCRdb keeps in-frame clones, though not all of them. In the table there are about 46,000 clones, just under 85% of which are singletons. This CDR3 has 15 amino acids. V was trimmed by 4 bases and J by 0 bases, leaving 14 bases between them. Germline V gene data show CDR1 as SGDLS and CDR2 as YYNGEE. This clone was counted only a few times. This sequence originates from a newborn boy with IPEX syndrome. Sequencing used cord blood. The chain uses TRBV9 and TRBJ2-7, with D tentatively TRBD1 or TRBD2 (5 bases each). CDR3: CASSRGDSSSYEQYF. The CDR3 nucleotides are TGTGCCAGCAGCCGGGGCGACTCGAGCTCCTACGAGCAGTACTTC.